The TCR beta chain under discussion was sequenced for a study of T cell changes during pregnancy in multiple sclerosis. This CDR3 region has 13 residues. The V end lost 5 bases, the J end lost 4 bases, and 12 bases lay between the germline ends. Assay used: immunoSEQ multiplex PCR; TCRdb lists only in-frame clones, some missing. The sample holds approximately 44,000 clones, around 90% seen once. The source of this sequence is a female donor with multiple sclerosis, enrolled in a pregnancy study. The chain has TRBV5-3 and TRBJ1-2; possibly TRBD1 for D (5 bases). TRBV5-3 is marked as an open reading frame, function uncertain. The material sequenced was CD4+ T cells from peripheral blood mononuclear cells, taken before pregnancy. This chain's CDR3 is CARSPREGYGYTF. DNA for the CDR3: TGTGCCAGAAGTCCCAGGGAGGGCTATGGCTACACCTTC.